Listed here are 24 T cell receptor beta chains from one sample, sequenced in a study of Graves' ophthalmopathy and Graves' hyperthyroidism. Investigators amplified TCR beta CDR3 regions from RNA transcripts. RT-PCR was first run with HTBI primers, then multiplex PCR in a second round. TCRdb reanalysed the multiplex PCR reads using MiXCR and keeps one entry per CDR3 protein. The data contain 350,000 to 400,000 distinct CDR3 sequences, around 19% of them singletons. Specimen: peripheral blood. The receptors were sampled from a young woman with Graves' ophthalmopathy.

V usage is TRBV12-5 and J usage is TRBJ2-7; D gene ambiguous. Germline CDR1 and CDR2: LGHNT and FRNRAP. Trimming shortened V by 3 bases and J by 3 bases, and 6 bases separated the two germline ends. The CDR3 contains 12 residues. The DNA of the CDR3 is TGTGCTAGTGGTTTCGACATCTACGAGCAGTACTTC. Translated: CASGFDIYEQYF. The variable domain in full, completed from reference TRBV12-5 and TRBJ2-7, reads DARVTQTPRHKVTEMGQEVTMRCQPILGHNTVFWYRQTMMQGLELLAYFRNRAPLDDSGMPKDRFSAEMPDATLATLKIQPSEPRDSAVYFCASGFDIYEQYFGPGTRLTVT.

The table lists this clonotype with many counts. The J gene is TRBJ2-7, the V gene TRBV28; D may correspond to TRBD1 or TRBD2 (5 bases each). The germline CDR1 and CDR2 sequences are MDHEN and SYDVKM. The ends were cut back, 10 bases at V and 2 bases at J, with 12 bases in the middle. CDR3 size: 12 residues. CDR3 amino acids: CAIRGVTYEQYF. The DNA of the CDR3 is TGTGCCATCCGAGGGGTTACCTACGAGCAGTACTTC.

This clonotype was detected many times. The chain employs TRBV7-2 and TRBJ1-1, with unresolved D. Germline loops: CDR1 SGHTA, CDR2 FQGNSA. The V end lost 5 bases, the J end lost 7 bases, and 11 bases lay between the germline ends. The length of the CDR3 is 12 residues. CDR3 sequence (DNA): TGTGCCAGCAGCCGCCCCCGTAGTGAAGCTTTCTTT. Its translation is CASSRPRSEAFF.

This clonotype was recorded at least ten times. V is TRBV12-3 or TRBV12-4 and J is TRBJ1-1; TRBD1 is a possible D gene (5 bases). Trimming shortened V by 3 bases and J by 6 bases, and 8 bases separated the two germline ends. The CDR3 is 12 residues long. Written as DNA, the CDR3 is TGTGCCAGCAGTTTGCAGACAGCTGAAGCTTTCTTT. It is translated as CASSLQTAEAFF.

This clonotype was seen repeatedly, ten times or more. The CDR3 spells CASSSIIGVRPEAFF. The CDR3 nucleotides read TGTGCCAGTAGCTCGATAATAGGAGTTCGGCCCGAAGCTTTCTTT. The chain uses TRBV19 and TRBJ1-1, with D unresolved. V lost 6 bases and J lost 8, with 22 bases in between. CDR1 and CDR2 from the germline V gene are LNHDA and SQIVND (reference sequence). The CDR3 is 15 amino acids.

This clonotype was counted ten times or more. J is TRBJ2-7 and V is TRBV6-2 or TRBV6-3, with D maybe TRBD1 (6 bases). This CDR3 is built from 16 residues. Germline V gene data show CDR1 as MNHEY and CDR2 as SVGEGT. Deletions cut 4 bases from V and 1 base from J, with 17 bases between. The CDR3 DNA follows: TGTGCCAGCAGTTCTCTCGGGACACTCCTTTCCTACGAGCAGTACTTC. Amino acid sequence: CASSSLGTLLSYEQYF.

The sample holds many counts of this clonotype. The chain couples TRBV7-2 to TRBJ2-4; TRBD1 aligns across 9 bases. In germline, CDR1 is SGHTA, CDR2 FQGNSA. This CDR3 comprises 14 residues. Trimming at V came to 5 bases and at J to 8 bases, leaving 7 bases not matched to a gene. The CDR3 DNA is TGTGCCAGCAGCCGAGAGACAGGGGGATACATTCAGTACTTC. This gives the protein CASSRETGGYIQYF.

This clonotype was seen at least ten times. The chain recombines TRBV4-1 with TRBJ1-3; D perhaps matches TRBD1 (5 bases). Trimming removed 0 bases at V and 7 bases at J, with 13 bases between. The CDR3 is 15 residues long. CDR1 and CDR2 (germline): MGHRA, YSYEKL. The chain's CDR3 is CASSQDGAGLNTIYF. The CDR3 bases are TGCGCCAGCAGCCAAGATGGAGCAGGGCTTAACACCATATATTTT.

This chain connects TRBV6-5 to TRBJ1-6; no clear D. Trimming removed 1 base at V and 7 bases at J, with 11 bases between. Per germline, CDR1 MNHEY and CDR2 SVGAGI. The CDR3 sequence is 15 residues long. CDR3 protein: CASSYYGRKNSPLHF. CDR3 sequence (DNA): TGTGCCAGCAGTTACTATGGCAGGAAAAATTCACCCCTCCACTTT.

This clonotype occurred many times. The chain recombines TRBV6-6 with TRBJ1-5; the D gene is possibly TRBD1 (5 bases). There are 20 residues in the CDR3. Trimming left V 0 bases short and J 0 bases short, with 21 bases between. Germline V gives CDR1 MNHNY, CDR2 SVGAGI (reference sequence). The CDR3 coding sequence is TGTGCCAGCAGTTACTCACTGGAGAGGGGAGTGTATGGTAGCAATCAGCCCCAGCATTTT. Translated, it gives CASSYSLERGVYGSNQPQHF.

Many counts were recorded for this clonotype. The CDR3 sequence: CASSPRAARGYEQYF. The DNA for the CDR3 is TGTGCCAGCAGTCCCCGGGCAGCCCGGGGCTACGAGCAGTACTTC. J is TRBJ2-7 and V is TRBV12-3 or TRBV12-4; a weak D match, TRBD2 (5 bases). The CDR3 consists of 15 residues. The V end lost 5 bases, the J end lost 3 bases, and 17 bases lay between the germline ends.

This clonotype was seen ten or more times. The chain is built from TRBV6-2 or TRBV6-3 and TRBJ2-2; D call uncertain. V was cut by 2 bases and J by 9 bases, with 7 bases left in between. The CDR3 has 12 residues. In germline, CDR1 is MNHEY, CDR2 SVGEGT. CDR3 bases: TGTGCCAGCAGTTACCCTCCCAGGGAGCTGTTTTTT. Residues: CASSYPPRELFF.

This clonotype was seen repeatedly, ten times or more. The chain combines TRBV27 with TRBJ1-2; the match to TRBD1 covers 12 bases. Looked up from germline, CDR1 is MNHEY and CDR2 is SMNVEV (reference sequence). The CDR3 is 14 amino acids. V trimming: 7 bases; J trimming: 7 bases; junction bases outside the gene matches: 7. The CDR3 protein is CASTLGQGASGYTF. CDR3 DNA: TGTGCCAGCACCCTGGGACAGGGGGCAAGTGGCTACACCTTC.

Ten or more counts support this clonotype. This sequence joins TRBV5-1 and TRBJ1-2; D is ambiguous. The CDR3 contains 13 residues. The germline gives CDR1 SGHRS, CDR2 YFSETQ. V lost 0 bases, J lost 6 bases, and 9 bases lay in between. CDR3 sequence (DNA): TGCGCCAGCAGCTTGGCCCTGTATAATGGCTACACCTTC. It encodes CASSLALYNGYTF.

Many counts were recorded for this clonotype. DNA of the CDR3: TGTGCCAGCAGCCCTCCCGCCGGAGGCGCCGAGCAGTACTTC. This sequence encodes CASSPPAGGAEQYF. J is TRBJ2-7 and V is TRBV11-2; D perhaps matches TRBD2 (5 bases). V lost 5 bases and J 6 bases, leaving 17 bases between the germline ends. There are 14 residues in the CDR3. From germline, CDR1 is SGHAT and CDR2 FQNNGV. Supplemented by reference TRBV11-2 and TRBJ2-7, the full variable domain reads EAGVAQSPRYKIIEKRQSVAFWCNPISGHATLYWYQQILGQGPKLLIQFQNNGVVDDSQLPKDRFSAERLKGVDSTLKIQPAKLEDSAVYLCASSPPAGGAEQYFGPGTRLTVT.

There are a few counts of this clonotype. CDR3 sequence: CASSLQGRGTEAFF. CDR3 in DNA: TGTGCCAGCAGTTTACAGGGGCGAGGTACTGAAGCTTTCTTT. The gene calls are TRBV7-3 and TRBJ1-1; 7 bases line up with TRBD1. Germline loops: CDR1 SGHTA, CDR2 FQGTGA. CDR3 length: 14 amino acids. V was pared by 6 bases and J by 5 bases, with 9 bases of the junction left unmatched.

This clonotype was counted many times. The chain is built from TRBV4-3 and TRBJ1-5; TRBD1 might be the D (6 bases). Germline-derived CDR1 and CDR2 are LGHNA and YSLEER. Trimming stripped 0 bases from V and 3 bases from J, with 9 bases between. The CDR3 runs to 15 residues. CDR3 sequence: CASSQEAGANQPQHF. CDR3 DNA: TGCGCCAGCAGCCAAGAAGCAGGGGCCAATCAGCCCCAGCATTTT.

Only one count was recorded for this clonotype. This chain joins TRBV4-1 and TRBJ2-7; a possible D gene is TRBD2 (6 bases). The CDR3 is 16 residues long. Between the trimmed V and J ends, which lost 4 bases and 4 bases, there was a span of 20 bases. The germline CDR1 and CDR2 sequences are MGHRA and YSYEKL. CDR3 sequence: CASSPTSSFILYEQYF. The CDR3 DNA sequence: TGCGCCAGCAGCCCGACTAGTTCGTTTATATTATACGAGCAGTACTTC.

This clonotype was picked up many times. The DNA for the CDR3 is TGTGCCAGTACACAGGTAATGAACACTGAAGCTTTCTTT. Residues: CASTQVMNTEAFF. J is TRBJ1-1 and V is TRBV7-9; perhaps TRBD1 as D (5 bases). V lost 9 bases and J lost 0, with 11 bases in between. This CDR3 comprises 13 residues. The germline V gene encodes CDR1 SEHNR and CDR2 FQNEAQ (reference sequence).

The rearrangement joins TRBV6-2 or TRBV6-3 to TRBJ1-5; a weak D match, TRBD1 (6 bases). V gave up 4 bases and J gave up 3 bases, with 10 bases separating them. Germline lookup yields CDR1 MNHEY and CDR2 SVGEGT. The CDR3 extends over 14 amino acids. CDR3 region: CASSWGRVNQPQHF. The CDR3 DNA is TGTGCCAGCAGTTGGGGGCGGGTCAATCAGCCCCAGCATTTT.

V gene TRBV7-6 combines with J gene TRBJ2-5, with D hard to call. Germline loops: CDR1 SGHVS, CDR2 FNYEAQ. The CDR3 consists of 14 residues. V was shortened by 4 bases and J by 2 bases, with 11 bases between the two germline ends. The CDR3 region has the DNA TGTGCCAGCAGCTCGCCGACTCTACAAGAGACCCAGTACTTC. Its translation: CASSSPTLQETQYF.

The sample holds many counts of this clonotype. The rearrangement joins TRBV20-1 to TRBJ1-1, with a weak D call TRBD1 (5 bases). Germline CDR1 DFQATT, CDR2 SNEGSKA (reference sequence). Trimming shortened V by 0 bases and J by 5 bases, and 13 bases separated the two germline ends. There are 14 residues in the CDR3. CDR3 coding DNA: TGCAGTGCTAGAGATGGGACCCAACGGACTGAAGCTTTCTTT. This encodes CSARDGTQRTEAFF.

This clonotype was seen repeatedly, ten times or more. CDR3 bases: TGTGCCAGCAGCTATGCTAGCGGGAGGTTTGTCCTGAGCTCCTACGAGCAGTACTTC. As protein: CASSYASGRFVLSSYEQYF. The chain uses TRBV11-2 and TRBJ2-7; 11 bases align to TRBD2. With 4 bases clipped from V and 0 bases from J, the junction kept 14 bases outside the gene matches. From germline, CDR1 is SGHAT and CDR2 FQNNGV. The CDR3 sequence is 19 residues long.

This clonotype was seen ten or more times. In DNA form, the CDR3 reads TGTGCCTGGAGTGTAGACAGCATGAACACTGAAGCTTTCTTT. It specifies CAWSVDSMNTEAFF. V and J are TRBV30 and TRBJ1-1; the D gene is possibly TRBD1 (5 bases). V lost 0 bases, J lost 0 bases, and 8 bases lay in between. In germline, CDR1 is GTSNPN, CDR2 SVGIG (reference sequence). The CDR3 is 14 amino acids.